This TCR beta chain emerged from a study of cytomegalovirus exposure and HLA in healthy donors. For this clone: The antigen is unknown.

PCR primers comprised 60 Vbeta and 13 Jbeta primers. Profiling relied on immunoSEQ multiplex PCR, and the TCRdb table lists in-frame clones only, not all of them. The table records 90,000 to 100,000 clones, around 79% of them present only once. Overall study results and limits: It was 150 to 200 TCR beta chains that were listed as cytomegalovirus-associated. One later analysis reportedly identified an Asian-associated ancestry cluster that showed fewer N-insertions than the roughly 600-donor mean.

Germline assignment: CDR1 MNHEY and CDR2 SVGAGI. V lost 2 bases to trimming and J lost 4 bases, with 6 bases between them. The CDR3 totals 13 residues. This TCR was sampled from a woman aged 35 to 49 in good health and CMV-seronegative. The chain uses TRBV6-5 and TRBJ2-1, with D perhaps matching TRBD1 (6 bases). The source material was PBMCs. The CDR3 reads CASSYDRYNEQFF. Here the CDR3 DNA reads TGTGCCAGCAGTTACGACAGGTACAATGAGCAGTTCTTC.